The source of this T cell receptor beta chain is a study of Graves' ophthalmopathy and Graves' hyperthyroidism. At the level of the study: At the time of initial diagnosis and before any treatment, peripheral blood was collected.

Amplification of the TCR beta CDR3 regions used RNA transcripts (as template). The workflow started with a first-round RT-PCR run with HTBI primers and then moved on to a second-round multiplex PCR. MiXCR was run by TCRdb on the multiplex PCR reads, yielding one entry per CDR3 protein. The repertoire holds roughly 220,000 distinct CDR3 sequences, with around 50% as singletons. V was clipped by 8 bases and J by 4 bases, with 9 bases between them. Germline loops: CDR1 LNHDA, CDR2 SQIVND (reference sequence). There are 11 residues in the CDR3. Presentation of ophthalmopathy in the donors involved moderate-to-severe activity, CAS ≥3, NOSPECS ≥4 and a duration under 3 months. Pregnancy or lactation, uncontrolled infections and other autoimmune diseases were grounds for excluding patients. PBMCs stemmed from approximately 10 ml of fresh peripheral blood.

This receptor was obtained from an adult man with Graves' ophthalmopathy. This chain joins TRBV19 and TRBJ2-7; a possible D gene is TRBD2 (5 bases). Sequencing input: peripheral blood. For the CDR3, the DNA is TGTGCCAGTTCTAGCTGGTACGAGCAGTACTTC. Translating it yields CASSSWYEQYF. Full variable domain (missing parts from reference TRBV19 and TRBJ2-7): DGGITQSPKYLFRKEGQNVTLSCEQNLNHDAMYWYRQDPGQGLRLIYYSQIVNDFQKGDIAEGYSVSREKKESFPLTVTSAQKNPTAFYLCASSSWYEQYFGPGTRLTVT.